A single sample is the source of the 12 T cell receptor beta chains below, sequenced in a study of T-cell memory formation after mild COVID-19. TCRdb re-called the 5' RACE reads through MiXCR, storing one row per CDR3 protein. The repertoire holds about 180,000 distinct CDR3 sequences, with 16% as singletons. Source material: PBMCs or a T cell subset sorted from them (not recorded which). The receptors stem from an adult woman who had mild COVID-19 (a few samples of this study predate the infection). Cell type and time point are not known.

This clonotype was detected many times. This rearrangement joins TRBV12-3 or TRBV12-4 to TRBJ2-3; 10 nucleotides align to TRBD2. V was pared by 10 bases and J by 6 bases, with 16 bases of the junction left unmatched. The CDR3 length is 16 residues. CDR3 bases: TGTGCCATACGGCCTAGCGGGGGACCAACCACTGATACGCAGTATTTT. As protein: CAIRPSGGPTTDTQYF.

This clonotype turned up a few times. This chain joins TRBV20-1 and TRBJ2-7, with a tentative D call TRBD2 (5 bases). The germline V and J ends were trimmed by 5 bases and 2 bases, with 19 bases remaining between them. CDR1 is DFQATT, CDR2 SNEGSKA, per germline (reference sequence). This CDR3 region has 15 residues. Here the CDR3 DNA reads TGCAGTGCTGGACCCCTGGCGGGCCTGACCTACGAGCAGTACTTC. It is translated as CSAGPLAGLTYEQYF.

The CDR3 protein is CSVLQGPNYGYTF. CDR3 nucleotides: TGCAGCGTCCTCCAGGGGCCTAACTATGGCTACACCTTC. The V gene is TRBV29-1, the J gene TRBJ1-2, with a weak D call TRBD1 (6 bases). The V and J ends lost 6 bases and 0 bases respectively, with 11 bases between them. This CDR3 has 13 residues. Germline assignment: CDR1 SQVTM and CDR2 ANQGSEA. Together with reference TRBV29-1 and TRBJ1-2, the CDR3 gives the full variable domain: SAVISQKPSRDICQRGTSLTIQCQVDSQVTMMFWYRQQPGQSLTLIATANQGSEATYESGFVIDKFPISRPNLTFSTLTVSNMSPEDSSIYLCSVLQGPNYGYTFGSGTRLTVV.

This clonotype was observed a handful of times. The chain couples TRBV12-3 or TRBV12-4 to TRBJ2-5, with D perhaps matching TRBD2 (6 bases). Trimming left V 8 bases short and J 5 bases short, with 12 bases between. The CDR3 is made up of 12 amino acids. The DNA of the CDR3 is TGTGCCAGCGGCCCCCGGGAGGAGACCCAGTACTTC. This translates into CASGPREETQYF.

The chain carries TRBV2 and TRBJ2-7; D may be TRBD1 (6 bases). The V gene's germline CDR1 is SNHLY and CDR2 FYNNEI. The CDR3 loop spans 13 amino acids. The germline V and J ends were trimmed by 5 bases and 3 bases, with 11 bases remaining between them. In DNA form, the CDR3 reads TGTGCCAGCAGTTCCGGGACATTCTACGAGCAGTACTTC. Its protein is CASSSGTFYEQYF.

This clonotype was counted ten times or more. The CDR3 region is CSAGAGGKNYGYTF. The DNA of the CDR3 is TGCAGTGCTGGGGCGGGCGGGAAGAACTATGGCTACACCTTC. The chain couples TRBV20-1 to TRBJ1-2, with D tentatively TRBD1 (5 bases). The CDR3 runs 14 residues. The V end lost 5 bases, the J end lost 2 bases, and 15 bases lay between the germline ends. The germline gives CDR1 DFQATT, CDR2 SNEGSKA (reference sequence).

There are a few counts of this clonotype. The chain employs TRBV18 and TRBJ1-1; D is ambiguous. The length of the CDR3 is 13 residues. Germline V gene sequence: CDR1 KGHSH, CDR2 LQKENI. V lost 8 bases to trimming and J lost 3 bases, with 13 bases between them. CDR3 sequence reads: CASSPTRDTEAFF. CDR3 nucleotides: TGTGCCAGCAGCCCCACCCGCGACACTGAAGCTTTCTTT.

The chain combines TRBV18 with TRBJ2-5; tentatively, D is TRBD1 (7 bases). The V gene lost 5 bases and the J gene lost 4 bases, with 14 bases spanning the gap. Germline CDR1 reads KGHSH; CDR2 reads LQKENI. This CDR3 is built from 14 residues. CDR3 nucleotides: TGTGCCAGCTCATCACAGGGGCGGGGAGAGACCCAGTACTTC. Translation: CASSSQGRGETQYF.

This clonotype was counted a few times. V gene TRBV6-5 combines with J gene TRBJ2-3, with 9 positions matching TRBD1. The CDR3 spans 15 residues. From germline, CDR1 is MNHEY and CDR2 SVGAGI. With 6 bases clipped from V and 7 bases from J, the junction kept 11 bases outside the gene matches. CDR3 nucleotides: TGTGCCAGCAGCCTTCCGGGACAGGGACCCTATACGCAGTATTTT. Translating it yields CASSLPGQGPYTQYF.

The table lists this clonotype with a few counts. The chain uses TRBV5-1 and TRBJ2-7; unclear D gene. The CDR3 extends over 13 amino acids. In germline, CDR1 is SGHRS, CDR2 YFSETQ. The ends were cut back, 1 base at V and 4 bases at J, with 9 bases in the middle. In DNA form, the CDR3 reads TGCGCCAGCAGCTTGCCAAGCAATTACGAGCAGTACTTC. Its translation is CASSLPSNYEQYF.

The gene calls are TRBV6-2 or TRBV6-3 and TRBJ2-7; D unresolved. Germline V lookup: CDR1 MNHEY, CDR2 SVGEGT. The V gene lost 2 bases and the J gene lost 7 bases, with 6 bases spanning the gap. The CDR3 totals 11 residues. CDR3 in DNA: TGTGCCAGCAGTTACATGGGTGAGCAGTACTTC. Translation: CASSYMGEQYF.

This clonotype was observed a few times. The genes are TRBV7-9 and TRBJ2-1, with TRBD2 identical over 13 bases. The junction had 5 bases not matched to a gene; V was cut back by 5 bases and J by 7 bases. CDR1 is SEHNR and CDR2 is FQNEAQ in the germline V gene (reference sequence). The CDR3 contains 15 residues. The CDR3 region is CASSRTSGRRNEQFF. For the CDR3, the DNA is TGTGCCAGCAGCCGGACTAGCGGGAGACGGAATGAGCAGTTCTTC. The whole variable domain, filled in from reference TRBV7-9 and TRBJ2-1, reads DTGVSQNPRHKITKRGQNVTFRCDPISEHNRLYWYRQTLGQGPEFLTYFQNEAQLEKSRLLSDRFSAERPKGSFSTLEIQRTEQGDSAMYLCASSRTSGRRNEQFFGPGTRLTVL.